The text below deals with one T cell receptor beta chain. No cognate antigen has been identified for it. Base-call qualities are not available, and no considerably larger clone is one nucleotide away. Library prep was done by PCR. TCRdb names Illumina HiSeq 2500 as the instrument used. To reduce PCR and sequencing biases, unique molecular identifiers were built into the TCR beta cDNA libraries. Roughly 500,000 cDNA molecules were obtained for every 1 to 10 million input T cells, so each molecule roughly corresponded to one T cell. The patient libraries were prepared and sequenced using the same protocol as the earlier healthy control dataset. Within a given batch, samples were prepared together, multiplexed and sequenced on the same HiSeq lane. The original pipeline was this. MIGEC was used to process the raw barcoded reads, and molecular identifier groups with only a single read were discarded before consensus assembly and CDR3 extraction. Clonotype tables were post-analysed with VDJtools, normalizing diversity by down-sampling all datasets to the smallest sample size. Repertoire overlap clustering matched CDR3 amino acid but not nucleotide sequences to correct batch-related cross-sample contamination. Through fastp at Q25 and MiXCR, TCRdb rebuilt clones from the public reads, retaining in-frame beta chains. Records with the same CDR3 protein are collapsed into one entry carrying the most frequent genes and DNA. None of the V and J calls come from the authors' own analysis; TCRdb made them. This sample holds 650,000 to 850,000 distinct CDR3 sequences; about 45% were observed only once. The top ten constitute 4.9% of the sample.

The CDR3 runs 16 residues from the cysteine to the phenylalanine. Just the 48-base CDR3 DNA is kept, in frame starting at base 1. From a lookup of the germline V gene (reference sequence), CDR1 and CDR2 are SEHNR and FQNEAQ. The trim is 1 base for V and 1 base for J, with a gap of 11 bases between the germline ends. To demonstrate the VDJtools post-analysis software, the study profiled TCR beta repertoires from the peripheral blood of about 13 young patients with multiple sclerosis. The multiple sclerosis patients were children and adolescents between about 6 and 15 years of age. The data belong to a study of post-analysis software for immune sequencing data (dated by TCRdb to between 2014 and 2016). The study in broad terms: Relapsing-remitting, secondary progressive and progressive-relapsing multiple sclerosis were recorded as disease courses, and subtype annotation was lacking for some patients. The patient repertoires were set against around eleven previously published healthy control repertoires from donors whose ages ranged from roughly 6 to 27 years. A subset of samples was prepared in parallel using single-end sample barcoding, then pooled and co-amplified after Illumina adapter ligation. On the study overall, not on this receptor specifically: Direct clustering with F measure showed strong co-clustering of samples prepared in the same batch, prompting a batch-effect correction. Patients showed significantly higher frequencies than controls for five TRBV segments, among them TRBV5-6, TRBV5-1 and TRBV20-1. Normalized Chao1 diversity was significantly lower in multiple sclerosis patients than controls, suggesting substantial peripheral T-cell clonal expansion. The multiple sclerosis patient group was slightly younger than the control group.

The sample comprised blood. This receptor was obtained from a girl under 18 with multiple sclerosis. This chain is built from TRBV7-9 and TRBJ2-1, with the D call tentatively TRBD1 or TRBD2, each fitting 5 bases. The CDR3: CASSLGGVNSYNEQFF. The DNA sequence is given as TGTGCCAGCAGCTTAGGAGGGGTGAATTCCTACAATGAGCAGTTCTTC.